These 32 T cell receptor beta chains originate from one sample sequenced in a study of T cells in Graves' hyperthyroidism and ophthalmopathy (dated 2019 in TCRdb). Libraries were constructed by multiplex PCR. Sequenced using an Illumina HiSeq 2000. Amplification of TCR beta CDR3 regions was carried out from RNA transcripts. A first-round RT-PCR of the TCR CDR3 used the HTBI primer set with the Qiagen OneStep RT-PCR kit. TCRdb trimmed public reads at Q25 via fastp, called clones via MiXCR and kept in-frame beta chains. Identical CDR3 proteins give one entry, which carries the most common genes and DNA. For this sample the table gives more than 550,000 distinct CDR3 sequences, of which about 17% were detected only once. The top ten clonotypes cover 16% of the sample. Material for sequencing was blood. These receptors were collected from a woman in her fifties or sixties with Graves' hyperthyroidism that later progressed to Graves' ophthalmopathy.

V usage is TRBV6-2 or TRBV6-3 and J usage is TRBJ2-3, with D possibly being TRBD1 (6 bases). V dropped 4 bases and J dropped 6 bases, with 26 bases sitting between them. Looked up from germline, CDR1 is MNHEY and CDR2 is SVGEGT. This CDR3 spans 18 amino acids. The CDR3 bases are TGTGCCAGCAGTTCCTCTCTACTCACAAACAGGGATCCGGATACGCAGTATTTT. This sequence encodes CASSSSLLTNRDPDTQYF.

In its sample, this clonotype was seen many times. The chain carries TRBV28 and TRBJ1-5; D uncertain. The V end was cut by 2 bases, the J end by 0 bases, with 11 bases between. The CDR3 contains 16 residues. Germline V lookup: CDR1 MDHEN, CDR2 SYDVKM. CDR3 region: CASSLTTAYSNQPQHF. As DNA, the CDR3 is TGTGCCAGCAGTTTAACTACAGCTTATAGCAATCAGCCCCAGCATTTT.

This clonotype was detected a few times. The chain uses TRBV27 and TRBJ2-2, with TRBD1 as a possible D gene (6 bases). The CDR3 consists of 13 residues. V was shortened by 6 bases and J by 1 base, with 6 bases between the two germline ends. Germline V lookup: CDR1 MNHEY, CDR2 SMNVEV (reference sequence). The CDR3 DNA follows: TGTGCCAGCAGACAGGGGAACACCGGGGAGCTGTTTTTT. Protein product: CASRQGNTGELFF.

Many counts were recorded for this clonotype. V is TRBV3-1 and J is TRBJ2-1; TRBD2 matches 13 bases. The CDR3 is 15 residues long. Germline V CDR1 and CDR2: LGHDT, YNNKEL (reference sequence). V dropped 1 base and J dropped 11; count of bases not matched to a gene: 5. The CDR3 reads CASSQGGTSGTQQFF. DNA for the CDR3: TGTGCCAGCAGCCAAGGCGGGACTAGCGGGACCCAGCAGTTCTTC.

This clonotype came up a few times. The V and J genes are TRBV29-1 and TRBJ1-5; 8 bases agree with TRBD1. Germline loops: CDR1 SQVTM, CDR2 ANQGSEA. This CDR3 has 13 amino acids. The J segment lost 3 bases and the V segment lost 4 bases, leaving 2 bases of the junction unmatched. The DNA of the CDR3 is TGCAGCGTTGCAGGGGGCTTCAATCAGCCCCAGCATTTT. This translates into CSVAGGFNQPQHF. Looking up the rest from reference TRBV29-1 and TRBJ1-5 gives the full variable domain: SAVISQKPSRDICQRGTSLTIQCQVDSQVTMMFWYRQQPGQSLTLIATANQGSEATYESGFVIDKFPISRPNLTFSTLTVSNMSPEDSSIYLCSVAGGFNQPQHFGDGTRLSIL.

This clonotype was found a few times. The V and J genes are TRBV20-1 and TRBJ1-2; D is unresolved. The CDR3 consists of 13 residues. Trimming stripped 6 bases from V and 3 bases from J, with 14 bases between. Germline V gene lookup returns CDR1 DFQATT and CDR2 SNEGSKA (reference sequence). For the CDR3, the DNA is TGCAGTGCCGACCGGCTCGAAGACTATGGCTACACCTTC. Translation: CSADRLEDYGYTF.

V usage is TRBV13 and J usage is TRBJ1-2; 9 positions match TRBD1. In germline, CDR1 is PRHDT, CDR2 FYEKMQ (reference sequence). Unmatched junction bases numbered 5, after V lost 2 bases and J lost 4 bases. The CDR3 is 15 residues long. The DNA for the CDR3 is TGTGCCAGCAGCTTATCCTCGACAGGGGGCTATGGCTACACCTTC. As protein: CASSLSSTGGYGYTF.

This clonotype was detected many times. CDR3: CASSHLTGEPYEQYF. The CDR3 coding sequence is TGTGCCAGCAGTCACCTGACAGGCGAGCCCTACGAGCAGTACTTC. The rearrangement joins TRBV12-3 or TRBV12-4 to TRBJ2-7; a possible D gene is TRBD1 (6 bases). The CDR3 length is 15 residues. V lost 5 bases to trimming and J lost 2 bases, with 16 bases between them.

The V gene is TRBV7-9, the J gene TRBJ2-7, with D possibly TRBD2 on 5 matching bases. CDR1 is SEHNR and CDR2 is FQNEAQ in the germline V gene (reference sequence). The CDR3 contains 15 residues. The V end was cut by 5 bases, the J end by 3 bases, with 17 bases between. The CDR3 sequence: CASSPTGRRHYEQYF. The CDR3 region has the DNA TGTGCCAGCAGCCCAACCGGGCGGAGGCACTACGAGCAGTACTTC.

The sample holds a few counts of this clonotype. The conserved phenylalanine or tryptophan normally closing the CDR3 is absent here, so this likely arose from a read error. J is TRBJ1-1 and V is TRBV7-9; D ambiguous. Trimming cost V 6 bases and J 1 base, with 18 bases left between them. The CDR3 extends over 16 amino acids. Germline V gene lookup returns CDR1 SEHNR and CDR2 FQNEAQ (reference sequence). CDR3 nucleotide sequence: TGTGCCAGCAGTTCCCCCATTCGGGGTCCGAACACTGAAGCTTTCCTT. It codes for CASSSPIRGPNTEAFL.

This clonotype came up many times. This rearrangement joins TRBV2 to TRBJ2-1, with D possibly TRBD2 on 6 matching bases. The germline CDR1 and CDR2 sequences are SNHLY and FYNNEI. This CDR3 comprises 16 residues. With 2 bases removed from V and 5 bases from J, the gap between germline ends came to 16 bases. CDR3 sequence reads: CASSEKGRGGNNEQFF. CDR3 DNA: TGTGCCAGCAGTGAAAAGGGGCGGGGAGGAAACAATGAGCAGTTCTTC.

The chain is built from TRBV19 and TRBJ1-1; D perhaps matches TRBD1 (5 bases). Between the trimmed V and J ends, which lost 8 bases and 5 bases, there was a span of 15 bases. CDR3 length: 13 amino acids. The V gene's germline CDR1 is LNHDA and CDR2 SQIVND (reference sequence). The CDR3 DNA follows: TGTGCCAGTCGGCCAGGGCCGAGGACTGAAGCTTTCTTT. Translated: CASRPGPRTEAFF.

This clonotype has a handful of counts. The genes are TRBV13 and TRBJ2-5, with TRBD1 identical over 11 bases. The J segment lost 5 bases and the V segment lost 4 bases, leaving 6 bases of the junction unmatched. Germline loops: CDR1 PRHDT, CDR2 FYEKMQ (reference sequence). The CDR3 has 15 amino acids. The CDR3 coding sequence is TGTGCCAGCAGCTCCCGGACAGGGGGCGCGGAGACCCAGTACTTC. Translation gives CASSSRTGGAETQYF.

V gene TRBV5-4 combines with J gene TRBJ2-2; the match to TRBD2 covers 12 bases. J gave up 5 bases and V 2 bases, and 4 bases lay outside the gene matches. The germline V gene has CDR1 SGHNT and CDR2 YYREEE (reference sequence). The CDR3 length is 16 residues. CDR3 sequence: CASSLPTSGGTGELFF. The DNA of the CDR3 is TGTGCCAGCAGCTTACCGACTAGCGGGGGAACCGGGGAGCTGTTTTTT. The whole variable domain, remainder taken from reference TRBV5-4 and TRBJ2-2, is ETGVTQSPTHLIKTRGQQVTLRCSSQSGHNTVSWYQQALGQGPQFIFQYYREEENGRGNFPPRFSGLQFPNYSSELNVNALELDDSALYLCASSLPTSGGTGELFFGEGSRLTVL.

This clonotype was detected many times. The chain has TRBV20-1 and TRBJ1-4; D might be TRBD1 (5 bases). The V gene lost 5 bases and the J gene lost 0 bases, with 10 bases spanning the gap. The CDR3 has 14 residues. The germline V gene encodes CDR1 DFQATT and CDR2 SNEGSKA (reference sequence). CDR3 DNA: TGCAGTGCTGGAGGGACGGCAACTAATGAAAAACTGTTTTTT. Amino acids: CSAGGTATNEKLFF.

The chain employs TRBV11-2 and TRBJ1-6; D unresolved. Germline CDR1 and CDR2: SGHAT and FQNNGV. The V end was cut by 6 bases, the J end by 6 bases, with 9 bases between. The CDR3 is made up of 13 amino acids. The CDR3 region has the DNA TGTGCCAGCAGGGAGAGCGTTAATTCACCCCTCCACTTT. This sequence encodes CASRESVNSPLHF.

On this clonotype itself: At one of its ends the junction is not consistent with the germline gene, which may arise from a read error. The rearrangement joins TRBV20-1 to TRBJ2-7; weak D call: TRBD1 (6 bases). Germline-derived CDR1 and CDR2 are DFQATT and SNEGSKA (reference sequence). This CDR3 is built from 14 residues. CDR3 sequence reads: CSTRLPGQYYEQYF. CDR3 nucleotides: TGCAGTACTAGACTTCCGGGACAATACTACGAGCAGTACTTC.

V gene TRBV12-3 or TRBV12-4 combines with J gene TRBJ2-1; D remains ambiguous. Trimming stripped 8 bases from V and 8 bases from J, with 13 bases between. There are 12 residues in the CDR3. The CDR3 DNA sequence: TGTGCCAGCCGTACCTTAGCTTATGAGCAGTTCTTC. Encoded protein: CASRTLAYEQFF.

The V call is TRBV18, the J call TRBJ2-7, with D perhaps matching TRBD1 (6 bases). The germline V and J ends were trimmed by 6 bases and 5 bases, with 17 bases remaining between them. The germline gives CDR1 KGHSH, CDR2 LQKENI. The CDR3 contains 14 residues. CDR3 bases: TGTGCCAGCTCGCCCAGACAGGACTTGGACGAGCAGTACTTC. Translated: CASSPRQDLDEQYF.

The chain joins TRBV7-9 to TRBJ2-2; D is undetermined. Germline CDR1 and CDR2: SEHNR and FQNEAQ (reference sequence). Trimming left V 5 bases short and J 3 bases short, with 13 bases between. The CDR3 is made up of 15 amino acids. The DNA of the CDR3 is TGTGCCAGCAGCGAGCATTTTGGGTACACCGGGGAGCTGTTTTTT. It codes for CASSEHFGYTGELFF.

V and J are TRBV5-6 and TRBJ2-2; D uncertain. Per germline, CDR1 SGHDT and CDR2 YYEEEE. The CDR3 covers 15 residues. V lost 3 bases and J 4 bases, leaving 13 bases between the germline ends. The CDR3 coding sequence is TGTGCCAGCAGCTCGAGCACAGATCTCACCGGGGAGCTGTTTTTT. Translation gives CASSSSTDLTGELFF.

The rearrangement uses TRBV6-2 or TRBV6-3 and TRBJ1-2; 9 nucleotides line up with TRBD1. With 5 bases clipped from V and 7 bases from J, the junction kept 8 bases outside the gene matches. CDR3 length: 14 amino acids. Germline CDR1 is MNHEY and CDR2 is SVGEGT. Here the CDR3 reads CASSVWDRVIGYTF. CDR3 in DNA: TGTGCCAGCAGTGTCTGGGACAGGGTAATTGGCTACACCTTC.

This chain links TRBV12-3 or TRBV12-4 with TRBJ2-7, with D uncertain. Trimming pared 5 bases from V and 4 bases from J, leaving 15 bases between. CDR3 length: 14 residues. CDR3 amino acids: CASSTRPDIYEQYF. In DNA, the CDR3 is TGTGCCAGCAGTACGCGCCCCGACATTTACGAGCAGTACTTC.

This clonotype has ten or more counts. V and J are TRBV11-2 and TRBJ2-7, with D possibly matching TRBD1 (6 bases). Per germline, CDR1 SGHAT and CDR2 FQNNGV. The CDR3 runs 17 residues. Trimming took off 5 bases at V and 3 bases at J, with 23 bases between the two ends. CDR3 nucleotide sequence: TGTGCCAGCAGCCAGGATACGGACAGTCGGGTGGGCTACGAGCAGTACTTC. It codes for CASSQDTDSRVGYEQYF.

This clonotype was observed many times. This chain connects TRBV6-5 to TRBJ1-1, with D unclear. The CDR3 loop spans 18 amino acids. The V gene's germline CDR1 is MNHEY and CDR2 SVGAGI. Deletions cut 2 bases from V and 3 bases from J, with 22 bases between. The chain's CDR3 is CASSYNPMAALGYTEAFF. The CDR3 DNA reads TGTGCCAGCAGTTACAATCCCATGGCAGCTCTGGGCTACACTGAAGCTTTCTTT.

The V gene is TRBV6-5, the J gene TRBJ2-7, with 9 nucleotides matching TRBD1. The CDR3 is 15 amino acids. Germline V gene lookup returns CDR1 MNHEY and CDR2 SVGAGI. J gave up 6 bases and V 4 bases, and 10 bases lay outside the gene matches. The CDR3 reads CASSSPNRGRFEQYF. The CDR3 DNA is TGTGCCAGCAGTTCCCCTAACAGGGGGCGCTTCGAGCAGTACTTC.

This clonotype turned up a few times. The genes are TRBV15 and TRBJ2-6; no clear D gene. Between the trimmed V and J ends, which lost 0 bases and 0 bases, there was a span of 6 bases. This CDR3 has 16 amino acids. The germline V gene has CDR1 LNHNV and CDR2 YYDKDF (reference sequence). In DNA, the CDR3 is TGTGCCACCAGCAGAGATCTCTACTCTGGGGCCAACGTCCTGACTTTC. Protein sequence: CATSRDLYSGANVLTF. Supplemented by reference TRBV15 and TRBJ2-6, the full variable domain reads DAMVIQNPRYQVTQFGKPVTLSCSQTLNHNVMYWYQQKSSQAPKLLFHYYDKDFNNEADTPDNFQSRRPNTSFCFLDIRSPGLGDTAMYLCATSRDLYSGANVLTFGAGSRLTVL.

This chain joins TRBV3-1 and TRBJ2-2; no reliable D call. The CDR3 runs 14 residues. Trimming removed 1 base at V and 5 bases at J, with 8 bases between. From germline, CDR1 is LGHDT and CDR2 YNNKEL (reference sequence). CDR3 sequence (DNA): TGTGCCAGCAGCCAAGGTACCGGGACCGGGGAGCTGTTTTTT. Protein product: CASSQGTGTGELFF.

The chain uses TRBV7-9 and TRBJ1-6; the D gene is possibly TRBD1 (5 bases). CDR1 and CDR2 from the germline V gene are SEHNR and FQNEAQ (reference sequence). This CDR3 contains 16 residues. V shed 2 bases and J shed 5 bases, with 13 bases lying between them. Here the CDR3 DNA reads TGTGCCAGCAGCTTAAGGGGCACAGAGCATAATTCACCCCTCCACTTT. Its protein is CASSLRGTEHNSPLHF.

This clonotype was observed a handful of times. The rearrangement links TRBV7-9 to TRBJ1-2; no reliable D call. The germline V gene has CDR1 SEHNR and CDR2 FQNEAQ (reference sequence). Trimming took 1 base from V and 7 from J, leaving 13 bases between them. CDR3 length equals 14 residues. DNA for the CDR3: TGTGCCAGCAGCTTAGTTGGCGGGTTCGGTGGCTACACCTTC. Translated, it gives CASSLVGGFGGYTF.

This clonotype appeared a few times. The rearrangement links TRBV29-1 to TRBJ2-1; D might be TRBD2 (6 bases). CDR3 length: 17 amino acids. Germline V gene sequence: CDR1 SQVTM, CDR2 ANQGSEA. The germline V and J ends were trimmed by 5 bases and 0 bases, with 20 bases remaining between them. The CDR3 coding sequence is TGCAGCGTTAGGCGGGGCGACGAACCAAGCTCCTACAATGAGCAGTTCTTC. It codes for CSVRRGDEPSSYNEQFF.

This clonotype was seen many times. The rearrangement links TRBV5-1 to TRBJ2-1; no reliable D call. The V end lost 7 bases, the J end lost 3 bases, and 8 bases lay between the germline ends. This CDR3 is 12 amino acids long. Per the germline V gene, CDR1 is SGHRS and CDR2 is YFSETQ. The CDR3 region is CASSSIYNEQFF. For the CDR3, the DNA is TGCGCCAGCTCCTCGATCTACAATGAGCAGTTCTTC.